A selection of T cell receptor beta chains follows, all from one sample in a study of identical twins. TCRdb redid the calling of the 5' RACE reads with MiXCR, one entry per CDR3 protein. The data show approximately 690,000 distinct CDR3 sequences, around 6% seen once. Sequenced material: naive T cells sorted from blood. These receptors all stem from a man aged 18 to 29 in good health. Each CDR3 is given with its conserved first and last residue. Each record gives: D gene, clone size, J gene, V gene, CDR3 DNA, CDR3 protein. D genes are given only for firm matches. Some rows have no size entry. The others give once, few or many, or a class for an expanded clone.

D: NA; size: many; J: TRBJ2-1; V: TRBV2; DNA: TGTGCCAGCAGTGAGGCGGGGAATGAGCAGTTCTTC; CDR3: CASSEAGNEQFF
D: NA; size: NA; J: TRBJ2-5; V: TRBV2; DNA: TGTGCCAGCAGTGTTCGAGGTAGACCAGTAGAGACCCAGTACTTC; CDR3: CASSVRGRPVETQYF
D: TRBD2; size: NA; J: TRBJ2-7; V: TRBV15; DNA: TGTGCCACCAGCAGAGCTTGGGTGGGAGGGCCGCCCGAGCAGTACTTC; CDR3: CATSRAWVGGPPEQYF
D: NA; size: many; J: TRBJ2-3; V: TRBV5-1; DNA: TGCGCCAGCAGCTTTCTTAGCACAGATACGCAGTATTTT; CDR3: CASSFLSTDTQYF
D: TRBD1; size: many; J: TRBJ2-3; V: TRBV12-3/TRBV12-4; DNA: TGTGCCAGCAGTTTATTTTCTCTAGGGACAGGGGCCACAGATACGCAGTATTTT; CDR3: CASSLFSLGTGATDTQYF
D: NA; size: many; J: TRBJ2-7; V: TRBV20-1; DNA: TGCAGTGCTAGAGAGTCAGGGGCGAGAGAGCAGTACTTC; CDR3: CSARESGAREQYF
D: NA; size: many; J: TRBJ2-7; V: TRBV6-5; DNA: TGTGCCAGCAGTTACTCTAGCTCCTACGAGCAGTACTTC; CDR3: CASSYSSSYEQYF
D: NA; size: NA; J: TRBJ2-1; V: TRBV15; DNA: TGTGCCACCAGCAGAGAACAGGGATCCGGGGTGGATGAGCAGTTCTTC; CDR3: CATSREQGSGVDEQFF
D: NA; size: few; J: TRBJ2-6; V: TRBV18; DNA: TGTGCCAGCTCACCCGAACGCTCTGGGGCCAACGTCCTGACTTTC; CDR3: CASSPERSGANVLTF
D: NA; size: many; J: TRBJ2-1; V: TRBV6-5; DNA: TGTGCCAGCATTACAGGGTCGGGGGAGCAGTTCTTC; CDR3: CASITGSGEQFF
D: NA; size: many; J: TRBJ2-1; V: TRBV28; DNA: TGTGCCAGCAGTTCCCTCGCCGGGGCCGAGTACAATGAGCAGTTCTTC; CDR3: CASSSLAGAEYNEQFF
D: NA; size: few; J: TRBJ1-2; V: TRBV28; DNA: TGTGCCAGCAGTTTACCTTTCTCTCCTGGCTACACCTTC; CDR3: CASSLPFSPGYTF
D: NA; size: few; J: TRBJ1-1; V: TRBV14; DNA: TGTGCCAGCAGCCAAGATGGGGAAGGCAGGGGCGGCACTGAAGCTTTCTTT; CDR3: CASSQDGEGRGGTEAFF
D: NA; size: few; J: TRBJ1-2; V: TRBV11-1; DNA: TGTGCCAGCAGCTTAAAGGGCGGTCAGCCCGGGGAGTCAGGAGATGGCTACACCTTC; CDR3: CASSLKGGQPGESGDGYTF
D: TRBD2; size: NA; J: TRBJ2-1; V: TRBV29-1; DNA: TGCAGAGTTGGACCTCTGCGGGAGGGAATACGGGAGCAGTTCTTC; CDR3: CRVGPLREGIREQFF
D: NA; size: few; J: TRBJ1-5; V: TRBV7-2; DNA: TGTGCCAGCAGCTTAGATCGCCCGGGGGGTCAGCCCCAGCATTTT; CDR3: CASSLDRPGGQPQHF
D: NA; size: few; J: TRBJ1-1; V: TRBV12-3/TRBV12-4; DNA: TGTGCCAGCAGCCGCGTCGGGACGAACACTGAAGCTTTCTTT; CDR3: CASSRVGTNTEAFF
D: TRBD1; size: many; J: TRBJ2-5; V: TRBV20-1; DNA: TGCAGTGCCGAAGGACAGGGGGCACCTGAGACCCAGTACTTC; CDR3: CSAEGQGAPETQYF